These 27 T cell receptor beta chains originate from one sample sequenced in a study of blood T cells in healthy people across ages. Then a second PCR, running roughly 6 to 12 cycles, was carried out with a sample-barcoded 5' primer and a J-beta primer mix. MiXCR, run by TCRdb on the 5' RACE reads, gives a single entry per CDR3 protein. Of about 1.7 million distinct CDR3 sequences in the sample, roughly 27% were seen once. Sequencing was carried out using blood. The receptor set was obtained from a woman younger than 45 in good health.

A note on this clonotype: This may be a read error, as it is one base from a much larger clone. This rearrangement joins TRBV9 to TRBJ2-1, with D uncertain. The CDR3 contains 14 residues. Germline CDR1 reads SGDLS; CDR2 reads YYNGEE. The CDR3 nucleotides are TGTGCCAGCAGCGAGGTGGGTCTAGACAATAAGCAGTTCTTC. Protein: CASSEVGLDNKQFF.

The chain carries TRBV5-1 and TRBJ2-2, with D tentatively TRBD1 or TRBD2 (6 bases each). This CDR3 is 16 amino acids long. V was pared by 4 bases and J by 3 bases, with 16 bases between. CDR1 is SGHRS, CDR2 YFSETQ, per germline. The CDR3 DNA sequence: TGCGCCAGCAGCCAAACGACAGGAGGGGACACCGGGGAGCTGTTTTTT. Translating it yields CASSQTTGGDTGELFF.

J is TRBJ2-1 and V is TRBV7-2; possibly TRBD2 for D (5 bases). CDR1 is SGHTA, CDR2 FQGNSA, per germline. This CDR3 is 11 amino acids long. V lost 5 bases to trimming and J lost 10 bases, with 9 bases between them. CDR3 loop: CASSAIAEQFF. The CDR3 DNA reads as TGTGCCAGCAGCGCAATAGCGGAGCAGTTCTTC.

This clonotype was counted ten times or more. This chain uses TRBV29-1 with TRBJ2-5, with a weak D call TRBD2 (6 bases). Trimming removed 3 bases at V and 1 base at J, with 12 bases between. The germline gives CDR1 SQVTM, CDR2 ANQGSEA. The CDR3 has 14 amino acids. The CDR3 DNA follows: TGCAGCGTTGACCGGGAGCTAGCCCAAGAGACCCAGTACTTC. Protein sequence: CSVDRELAQETQYF. Full variable domain (outside the CDR3, taken from reference TRBV29-1 and TRBJ2-5): SAVISQKPSRDICQRGTSLTIQCQVDSQVTMMFWYRQQPGQSLTLIATANQGSEATYESGFVIDKFPISRPNLTFSTLTVSNMSPEDSSIYLCSVDRELAQETQYFGPGTRLLVL.

The table lists this clonotype with a few counts. V and J are TRBV18 and TRBJ2-2; D is undetermined. Germline V gives CDR1 KGHSH, CDR2 LQKENI. This CDR3 has 13 amino acids. Deletions cut 1 base from V and 5 bases from J, with 5 bases between. CDR3 DNA sequence: TGTGCCAGCTCACCACGAAAGACCGGGGAGCTGTTTTTT. Translation gives CASSPRKTGELFF.

Concerning this clonotype: A much larger clone differs by one base, so this may be a read error. This chain joins TRBV20-1 and TRBJ2-1; D unresolved. The V gene lost 3 bases and the J gene lost 5 bases, with 14 bases spanning the gap. CDR1 is DFQATT, CDR2 SNEGSKA, per germline (reference sequence). The CDR3 loop spans 14 amino acids. The CDR3 nucleotides read TGCAGTGCTAGGAAGGGCGGCGTTAACAATGAGCAGTTCTTC. Protein: CSARKGGVNNEQFF.

This clonotype was detected a few times. The chain recombines TRBV5-1 with TRBJ1-5, with TRBD1 matching 8 bases. Trimming at V came to 1 base and at J to 8 bases, leaving 5 bases not matched to a gene. The germline V gene encodes CDR1 SGHRS and CDR2 YFSETQ. The CDR3 totals 14 residues. The CDR3 reads CASSLTGGGEPQHF. The CDR3 bases are TGCGCCAGCAGCTTGACAGGGGGTGGGGAGCCCCAGCATTTT. Using reference TRBV5-1 and TRBJ1-5 for the parts outside the CDR3, the full variable domain is KAGVTQTPRYLIKTRGQQVTLSCSPISGHRSVSWYQQTPGQGLQFLFEYFSETQRNKGNFPGRFSGRQFSNSRSEMNVSTLELGDSALYLCASSLTGGGEPQHFGDGTRLSIL.

This clonotype was seen a few times. This sequence joins TRBV7-9 and TRBJ2-1; TRBD2 matches 8 bases. CDR3 length equals 15 residues. CDR1 is SEHNR, CDR2 FQNEAQ, per germline (reference sequence). The J segment lost 8 bases and the V segment lost 5 bases, leaving 11 bases of the junction unmatched. CDR3 residues: CASSPRLALNHEQFF. For the CDR3, the DNA is TGTGCCAGCAGCCCCCGACTAGCGTTAAACCATGAGCAGTTCTTC.

The V and J genes are TRBV29-1 and TRBJ2-7; D is perhaps TRBD2 (6 bases). V gave up 2 bases and J gave up 2 bases, with 13 bases separating them. This CDR3 is 14 amino acids long. Germline CDR1 and CDR2: SQVTM and ANQGSEA. CDR3: CSVETCGITYEQYF. The DNA of the CDR3 is TGCAGCGTTGAAACGTGCGGGATTACCTACGAGCAGTACTTC.

In DNA, the CDR3 is TGCAGCGTCCTAAGACGTACAGGGGTCGGACTTTTGGATGGCTACACCTTC. It yields the protein CSVLRRTGVGLLDGYTF. This sequence joins TRBV29-1 and TRBJ1-2, with 7 bases that match TRBD1. Germline V gives CDR1 SQVTM, CDR2 ANQGSEA. V lost 6 bases, J lost 6 bases, and 22 bases stayed unmatched. CDR3 size: 17 residues.

This clonotype has a handful of counts. The V call is TRBV6-2 or TRBV6-3, the J call TRBJ2-7, with TRBD2 identical over 12 bases. Germline V gives CDR1 MNHEY, CDR2 SVGEGT. CDR3 length: 23 amino acids. The V and J ends lost 5 bases and 4 bases, in that order; junction bases with no gene match: 30. CDR3 DNA: TGTGCCAGCAGTCACAGACAGGGAGGTTCCCTCTCTGCTAGCGGGGGGGCGATTTACGAGCAGTACTTC. Residues: CASSHRQGGSLSASGGAIYEQYF.

This clonotype was detected once. The CDR3 DNA follows: TGTGCCAGCAGTTTAGATACAGGGCTTAATGAAAAACTGTTTTTT. It translates to CASSLDTGLNEKLFF. The chain is built from TRBV12-3 or TRBV12-4 and TRBJ1-4; D is perhaps TRBD1 (6 bases). The CDR3 loop spans 15 amino acids. The ends were cut back, 1 base at V and 4 bases at J, with 10 bases in the middle.

This clonotype has ten or more counts. V gene TRBV29-1 combines with J gene TRBJ2-1; 8 positions match TRBD2. Germline loops: CDR1 SQVTM, CDR2 ANQGSEA. The CDR3 totals 12 residues. V was pared by 7 bases and J by 7 bases, with 6 bases of the junction left unmatched. The CDR3 DNA is TGCAGCGCAGGGACTAGTATTAATGAGCAGTTCTTC. Its protein product is CSAGTSINEQFF.

The gene calls are TRBV2 and TRBJ1-3; the D gene is possibly TRBD1 (5 bases). Looked up from germline, CDR1 is SNHLY and CDR2 is FYNNEI. V shed 3 bases and J shed 0 bases, with 6 bases lying between them. This CDR3 spans 14 amino acids. CDR3 loop: CASSETASGNTIYF. CDR3 in DNA: TGTGCCAGCAGTGAGACAGCCTCTGGAAACACCATATATTTT.

As to this clonotype: The junction shows a germline mismatch at one end, possibly a read error. The J gene is TRBJ1-5, the V gene TRBV9; tentative D call: TRBD1 (5 bases). The CDR3 sequence is 15 residues long. CDR1 SGDLS and CDR2 YYNGEE come from the germline V gene. Written as DNA, the CDR3 is TGTGCCAGCAGCCCCGGAGGGACTAGCGATCAGCCCCAGCATTTT. Translation gives CASSPGGTSDQPQHF.

A note on this clonotype: A much larger clone sits a single nucleotide away, making a read error possible. A read error is likely, as this CDR3 ends without the conserved phenylalanine or tryptophan. The chain joins TRBV12-5 to TRBJ2-3, with TRBD1 matching over 9 bases. This CDR3 is built from 18 residues. V lost 5 bases, J lost 0 bases, and 12 bases stayed unmatched. CDR1 is LGHNT, CDR2 FRNRAP, per germline. CDR3 sequence: CASGPPSGTGTSTDTQYS. DNA for the CDR3: TGTGCTAGTGGTCCCCCCTCGGGGACAGGGACTAGCACAGATACGCAGTATTCT.

The genes are TRBV6-2 or TRBV6-3 and TRBJ1-2; D remains unclear. V lost 6 bases, J lost 5 bases, and 19 bases lay in between. The CDR3 has 15 amino acids. Germline V CDR1 and CDR2: MNHEY, SVGEGT. Here the CDR3 reads CASSQFGEDLYGYTF. The CDR3 DNA is TGTGCCAGCAGCCAGTTCGGAGAGGACCTTTATGGCTACACCTTC.

In its sample, this clonotype was seen many times. V is TRBV12-3 or TRBV12-4 and J is TRBJ2-1; TRBD2 matches 13 bases. The junction had 4 bases not matched to a gene; V was cut back by 5 bases and J by 6 bases. The CDR3 covers 15 residues. The CDR3 protein is CASSPRTSGSNEQFF. The CDR3 nucleotides read TGTGCCAGCAGTCCGCGGACTAGCGGGAGCAATGAGCAGTTCTTC.

The genes are TRBV28 and TRBJ1-6, with D perhaps TRBD1 (5 bases). CDR3 size: 14 residues. V lost 11 bases, J lost 6 bases, and 17 bases lay in between. The V gene's germline CDR1 is MDHEN and CDR2 SYDVKM. CDR3 residues: CASRPGTVNSPLHF. CDR3 nucleotide sequence: TGTGCCTCCCGGCCGGGGACCGTTAATTCACCCCTCCACTTT.

This rearrangement joins TRBV12-3 or TRBV12-4 to TRBJ2-3; D is possibly TRBD2 (6 bases). The CDR3 loop spans 12 amino acids. The germline V and J ends were trimmed by 6 bases and 7 bases, with 11 bases remaining between them. The CDR3 here is CASRGTGYTQYF. The CDR3 coding sequence is TGTGCCAGCAGAGGGACTGGTTATACGCAGTATTTT.

This clonotype was found a few times. The chain carries TRBV15 and TRBJ2-3, with D maybe TRBD1 (5 bases). V was clipped by 2 bases and J by 3 bases, with 15 bases between them. Germline V gene sequence: CDR1 LNHNV, CDR2 YYDKDF (reference sequence). This CDR3 spans 16 amino acids. CDR3 in DNA: TGTGCCACCAGCAGACCCGGGCAGGGCGAGACAGATACGCAGTATTTT. Protein sequence: CATSRPGQGETDTQYF. The full variable domain, its missing parts supplied by reference TRBV15 and TRBJ2-3, is DAMVIQNPRYQVTQFGKPVTLSCSQTLNHNVMYWYQQKSSQAPKLLFHYYDKDFNNEADTPDNFQSRRPNTSFCFLDIRSPGLGDTAMYLCATSRPGQGETDTQYFGPGTRLTVL.

In its sample, this clonotype was seen a few times. CDR3 coding DNA: TGCGCCAGCAGCCCACAGGACAGGAAGGGCATCTACGAGCAGTACTTC. This encodes CASSPQDRKGIYEQYF. The genes are TRBV5-1 and TRBJ2-7, with 7 bases aligning to TRBD1. Trimming removed 4 bases from V and 3 bases from J; junction bases left unmatched: 13. The CDR3 totals 16 residues. In germline, CDR1 is SGHRS, CDR2 YFSETQ.

The chain employs TRBV2 and TRBJ1-5; D gene ambiguous. Germline CDR1 reads SNHLY; CDR2 reads FYNNEI. There are 13 residues in the CDR3. Trimming removed 1 base from V and 4 bases from J, with 5 bases in between. The CDR3 region has the DNA TGTGCCAGCAGTGAAGTAATGAATCAGCCCCAGCATTTT. Translating gives CASSEVMNQPQHF.

The chain has TRBV28 and TRBJ2-7, with 7 bases lining up with TRBD1. Unmatched junction bases numbered 9, after V lost 5 bases and J lost 2 bases. Germline CDR1 is MDHEN and CDR2 is SYDVKM. The CDR3 totals 15 residues. The CDR3: CASSDLEGAAYEQYF. The CDR3 DNA follows: TGTGCCAGCAGTGACCTTGAGGGGGCGGCCTACGAGCAGTACTTC. Filled out from reference TRBV28 and TRBJ2-7, the complete variable domain reads DVKVTQSSRYLVKRTGEKVFLECVQDMDHENMFWYRQDPGLGLRLIYFSYDVKMKEKGDIPEGYSVSREKKERFSLILESASTNQTSMYLCASSDLEGAAYEQYFGPGTRLTVT.

V gene TRBV7-2 combines with J gene TRBJ2-1; the match to TRBD1 covers 8 bases. This CDR3 region has 16 residues. V was clipped by 5 bases and J by 3 bases; unmatched bases: 9. The germline gives CDR1 SGHTA, CDR2 FQGNSA. CDR3 amino acids: CASSLQGATIYNEQFF. CDR3 coding DNA: TGTGCCAGCAGCCTCCAGGGGGCCACAATCTACAATGAGCAGTTCTTC.

As for this clonotype: This may be a read error, as it is one base from a much larger clone. This chain joins TRBV10-3 and TRBJ2-3; 7 bases line up with TRBD2. Trimming took 4 bases from V and 4 from J; bases not matched to a gene: 20. CDR1 and CDR2 from the germline V gene are ENHRY and SYGVKD. The CDR3 has 19 residues. The CDR3 spells CAISAQVERGGRGSDTQYF. CDR3 sequence (DNA): TGTGCCATCAGTGCGCAGGTAGAACGCGGGGGACGCGGCTCAGATACGCAGTATTTT.

The chain has TRBV7-2 and TRBJ1-1; D is possibly TRBD1 (6 bases). This CDR3 contains 14 residues. The germline CDR1 and CDR2 sequences are SGHTA and FQGNSA. The V end lost 1 base, the J end lost 9 bases, and 15 bases lay between the germline ends. The CDR3 nucleotides read TGTGCCAGCAGCTTAGACGCTTGGACAGAAAAAGCTTTCTTT. Protein: CASSLDAWTEKAFF.